One sample yielded the 3 T cell receptor beta chains listed below, sequenced in a study of T cell changes during pregnancy in multiple sclerosis. TCRdb's copy holds only in-frame clones and misses some; the assay was immunoSEQ multiplex PCR. The data show about 36,000 clones, with approximately 90% seen just once and around 10% held by the top ten. The sequencing used CD8+ T cells from peripheral blood mononuclear cells, collected in the third trimester of pregnancy. These receptors were collected from a female donor with multiple sclerosis, enrolled in a pregnancy study.

This clone was seen once. V is TRBV7-8 and J is TRBJ1-1, with 8 bases fitting TRBD1. The germline gives CDR1 SGHVS, CDR2 FQNEAQ. This CDR3 is 15 amino acids long. Trimming cost V 1 base and J 5 bases; bases outside gene matches: 6. CDR3 sequence reads: CASSLGTGPGTEAFF. CDR3 sequence (DNA): TGTGCCAGCAGCTTAGGGACAGGGCCGGGGACTGAAGCTTTCTTT.

This sequence joins TRBV9 and TRBJ2-3, with TRBD2 identical over 9 bases. Germline V gene sequence: CDR1 SGDLS, CDR2 YYNGEE. The CDR3 contains 16 residues. J was trimmed by 4 bases and V by 4 bases; bases with no gene match: 10. The CDR3 nucleotides read TGTGCCAGCAGCACAGGCTGGACTAGCGTAGCAGATACGCAGTATTTT. It translates to CASSTGWTSVADTQYF.

The chain couples TRBV15 to TRBJ2-7, with TRBD1 identical over 11 bases. The V gene's germline CDR1 is LNHNV and CDR2 YYDKDF (reference sequence). CDR3 length: 15 amino acids. Trimming removed 3 bases from V and 5 bases from J; junction bases left unmatched: 6. The CDR3 nucleotides read TGTGCCACCAGCAGTGGGGACAGGGGGTTCCACGAGCAGTACTTC. As protein: CATSSGDRGFHEQYF. The full variable domain, with the rest looked up from reference TRBV15 and TRBJ2-7, is DAMVIQNPRYQVTQFGKPVTLSCSQTLNHNVMYWYQQKSSQAPKLLFHYYDKDFNNEADTPDNFQSRRPNTSFCFLDIRSPGLGDTAMYLCATSSGDRGFHEQYFGPGTRLTVT.